Presented here are 20 T cell receptor beta chains from one specimen sequenced in a study of cytomegalovirus exposure and HLA in healthy donors. Clones were sequenced by immunoSEQ multiplex PCR, and TCRdb holds only the in-frame ones, with some missing. Of 150,000 to 200,000 clones in the sample, roughly 84% are singletons; the top ten hold about 9.4%. Input material: PBMCs. All receptors come from a man aged 30-40 years in good health and CMV-seropositive.

This sequence joins TRBV5-1 and TRBJ2-1; D unresolved. Trimming stripped 1 base from V and 5 bases from J, with 7 bases between. Germline V gene data show CDR1 as SGHRS and CDR2 as YFSETQ. This CDR3 spans 13 amino acids. This chain's CDR3 is CASSLSLNNEQFF. CDR3 sequence (DNA): TGCGCCAGCAGCTTGTCGTTAAACAATGAGCAGTTCTTC.

J is TRBJ2-5 and V is TRBV5-6, with a weak D call TRBD1 (5 bases). This CDR3 has 15 residues. Germline V gene sequence: CDR1 SGHDT, CDR2 YYEEEE. The V and J ends lost 4 bases and 0 bases respectively, with 13 bases between them. The CDR3 here is CASSLQAYHQETQYF. The CDR3 nucleotides read TGTGCCAGCAGCCTACAGGCGTACCACCAAGAGACCCAGTACTTC.

This rearrangement joins TRBV6-4 to TRBJ2-2; TRBD1 aligns across 7 bases. The CDR3 is 14 residues long. The J segment lost 3 bases and the V segment lost 5 bases, leaving 3 bases of the junction unmatched. CDR1 and CDR2 from the germline V gene are MRHNA and SNTAGT. CDR3 sequence (DNA): TGTGCCAGCAGTCCCGGGACAGACACCGGGGAGCTGTTTTTT. Protein: CASSPGTDTGELFF.

This chain links TRBV4-1 with TRBJ2-5, with D possibly TRBD2 on 6 matching bases. Germline V lookup: CDR1 MGHRA, CDR2 YSYEKL. This CDR3 has 16 residues. V dropped 1 base and J dropped 5 bases, with 17 bases sitting between them. CDR3 amino acids: CASSQADWVRGETQYF. CDR3 bases: TGCGCCAGCAGCCAAGCTGATTGGGTCCGGGGGGAGACCCAGTACTTC.

The rearrangement links TRBV7-3 to TRBJ2-3, with a weak D call TRBD2 (6 bases). Trimming pared 2 bases from V and 1 base from J, leaving 13 bases between. The CDR3 has 16 amino acids. The V gene's germline CDR1 is SGHTA and CDR2 FQGTGA. CDR3 sequence: CASSLSTSSGTDTQYF. The CDR3 nucleotides read TGTGCCAGCAGCTTATCCACTAGCTCTGGCACAGATACGCAGTATTTT.

The chain joins TRBV28 to TRBJ2-6; no clear D. This CDR3 has 16 amino acids. The V gene's germline CDR1 is MDHEN and CDR2 SYDVKM. Trimming took off 7 bases at V and 0 bases at J, with 13 bases between the two ends. The DNA of the CDR3 is TGTGCCAGCACCCCGGTTGACATCTCTGGGGCCAACGTCCTGACTTTC. This encodes CASTPVDISGANVLTF.

The V gene is TRBV6-1, the J gene TRBJ2-5, with D possibly being TRBD1 (6 bases). Germline-derived CDR1 and CDR2 are MNHNS and SASEGT. The V end was cut by 6 bases, the J end by 1 base, with 12 bases between. This CDR3 spans 14 amino acids. CDR3 sequence (DNA): TGTGCCAGCAGGGAGTCAGGGGCCCAAGAGACCCAGTACTTC. It yields the protein CASRESGAQETQYF.

Here the CDR3 reads CASSSVRGRDYGYTF. The CDR3 DNA reads TGTGCCAGCAGCTCCGTCCGGGGGAGAGACTATGGCTACACCTTC. The chain employs TRBV11-2 and TRBJ1-2; D might be TRBD1 (5 bases). The CDR3 extends over 15 amino acids. Trimming took 4 bases from V and 3 from J, leaving 15 bases between them. Germline-derived CDR1 and CDR2 are SGHAT and FQNNGV.

This sequence joins TRBV10-3 and TRBJ2-7; 7 nucleotides align to TRBD1. Per the germline V gene, CDR1 is ENHRY and CDR2 is SYGVKD. The CDR3 is 15 amino acids. Unmatched junction bases numbered 5, after V lost 3 bases and J lost 0 bases. The CDR3 DNA follows: TGTGCCATCAGTGAACCCGGGACAGTCTCCTACGAGCAGTACTTC. It is translated as CAISEPGTVSYEQYF.

The V and J genes are TRBV6-5 and TRBJ2-5; 8 positions match TRBD1. Germline CDR1 reads MNHEY; CDR2 reads SVGAGI. With V trimmed by 4 bases and J by 4 bases, 5 bases remained unmatched. The CDR3 is made up of 14 amino acids. As DNA, the CDR3 is TGTGCCAGCAGTTCCAGGGGGCTGGTAGAGACCCAGTACTTC. It codes for CASSSRGLVETQYF.

V usage is TRBV7-2 and J usage is TRBJ1-2; 9 nucleotides line up with TRBD1. CDR1 is SGHTA and CDR2 is FQGNSA in the germline V gene. This CDR3 is 13 amino acids long. The trim removed 6 bases at V and 6 bases at J, leaving 5 bases unmatched. CDR3 sequence (DNA): TGTGCCAGCAGACCCGGACAGGGGAATGGCTACACCTTC. Encoded protein: CASRPGQGNGYTF.

The chain couples TRBV6-5 to TRBJ1-1; D unclear. The ends were cut back, 5 bases at V and 4 bases at J, with 11 bases in the middle. The germline CDR1 and CDR2 sequences are MNHEY and SVGAGI. This CDR3 comprises 13 residues. Here the CDR3 DNA reads TGTGCCAGCAGTCGGTCGGTAGCCACTGAAGCTTTCTTT. This gives the protein CASSRSVATEAFF.

This sequence joins TRBV27 and TRBJ2-1; TRBD2 agrees at 10 bases. The ends lost 3 bases at V and 7 bases at J; junction bases unmatched: 6. The CDR3 extends over 15 amino acids. CDR1 and CDR2 (germline): MNHEY, SMNVEV (reference sequence). In nucleotides, the CDR3 is TGTGCCAGCAGTTTTGTTGTTAGCGGGAGGAATGAGCAGTTCTTC. Amino acid sequence: CASSFVVSGRNEQFF.

This rearrangement joins TRBV7-2 to TRBJ2-5; D possibly corresponds to TRBD1 (6 bases). This CDR3 spans 15 amino acids. Germline assignment: CDR1 SGHTA and CDR2 FQGNSA. Trimming shortened V by 5 bases and J by 6 bases, and 19 bases separated the two germline ends. CDR3 protein: CASSPDQDSEKTQYF. CDR3 nucleotide sequence: TGTGCCAGCAGCCCGGATCAGGACAGCGAGAAGACCCAGTACTTC.

V gene TRBV5-6 combines with J gene TRBJ1-6, with 7 nucleotides matching TRBD1. CDR3 length: 16 amino acids. With 1 base clipped from V and 7 bases from J, the junction kept 8 bases outside the gene matches. From germline, CDR1 is SGHDT and CDR2 YYEEEE. CDR3 sequence: CASSLLGDSDNSPLHF. CDR3 in DNA: TGTGCCAGCAGCTTGCTAGGGGACAGTGACAATTCACCCCTCCACTTT.

The rearrangement joins TRBV7-3 to TRBJ1-5, with TRBD1 as a possible D gene (6 bases). V was clipped by 5 bases and J by 1 base, with 27 bases between them. Per the germline V gene, CDR1 is SGHTA and CDR2 is FQGTGA. This CDR3 is built from 20 residues. CDR3 residues: CASSKELTRDKGTSNQPQHF. In DNA, the CDR3 is TGTGCCAGCAGCAAAGAACTAACTAGGGACAAGGGGACCAGCAATCAGCCCCAGCATTTT.

The chain is built from TRBV5-1 and TRBJ2-1; no firm D call. The CDR3 is made up of 15 amino acids. Germline lookup yields CDR1 SGHRS and CDR2 YFSETQ. V dropped 5 bases and J dropped 0 bases, with 12 bases sitting between them. The CDR3 region is CASSYYLSSYNEQFF. CDR3 DNA sequence: TGCGCCAGCAGTTATTATCTAAGCTCCTACAATGAGCAGTTCTTC.

The V gene is TRBV11-2, the J gene TRBJ2-4; TRBD2 is a possible D gene (5 bases). Germline V gene lookup returns CDR1 SGHAT and CDR2 FQNNGV. V lost 4 bases and J 0 bases, leaving 16 bases between the germline ends. The length of the CDR3 is 17 residues. The CDR3 bases are TGTGCCAGCAGCTCACATGGACTCCAGCTAGCCAAAAACATTCAGTACTTC. Encoded protein: CASSSHGLQLAKNIQYF.

V and J are TRBV30 and TRBJ1-4; D remains unclear. The length of the CDR3 is 14 residues. V was trimmed by 3 bases and J by 0 bases, leaving 8 bases between them. Per germline, CDR1 GTSNPN and CDR2 SVGIG (reference sequence). DNA of the CDR3: TGTGCCTGGAGCGCCGTAGCAACTAATGAAAAACTGTTTTTT. It encodes CAWSAVATNEKLFF.

This chain connects TRBV7-9 to TRBJ2-1, with TRBD1 matching over 10 bases. CDR1 is SEHNR, CDR2 FQNEAQ, per germline (reference sequence). J gave up 5 bases and V 3 bases, and 1 base lay outside the gene matches. The CDR3 has 14 residues. In DNA form, the CDR3 reads TGTGCCAGCAGCTTTGGACAGGGGGACAATGAGCAGTTCTTC. It yields the protein CASSFGQGDNEQFF.